The entry that follows covers one TCR beta chain sequence. Its antigen is still unknown. These data originate in a study of shared clonotypes between healthy human individuals. General observations from the study: Naive CD4 clonotype sharing across several donors was approximately 5%.

The CDR3 totals 16 residues. The V end lost 6 bases, the J end lost 4 bases, and 18 bases lay between the germline ends. Per the germline V gene, CDR1 is MDHEN and CDR2 is SYDVKM. The method was immunoSEQ multiplex PCR; TCRdb's version includes in-frame clones alone and lacks a portion of them. There are about 2.4 million clones in the sample; 93% occur only once, and roughly 0.39% lies in the top ten. The V call is TRBV28, the J call TRBJ1-4; perhaps TRBD1 as D (6 bases). The receptor comes from a man in his late teens or twenties in good health. Some clones in this sample may be carry-over from other donors' samples. Specimen: naive CD4+ T cells from PBMCs. Subset noted: CD45RA+ positively selected. The CDR3 loop reads CASSPLVGAHNEKLFF. The CDR3 nucleotides are TGTGCCAGCAGCCCCTTGGTGGGGGCCCATAATGAAAAACTGTTTTTT.